This is a list of T cell receptor beta chains from one sample in a study of blood T cell repertoires in COVID-19. Profiling relied on immunoSEQ multiplex PCR, and the TCRdb table lists in-frame clones only, not all of them. There are approximately 46,000 clones in the sample; 89% occur only once, and around a sixth lies in the top ten. The sequenced sample consisted of peripheral blood. The receptors derive from a man between 65 and 85 years old with active COVID-19. CDR3s include the opening cysteine and the closing phenylalanine or tryptophan. D genes are given only for firm matches.

CDR3 protein,CDR3 DNA,V gene,D gene,CDR3 length,J gene
CASSLAGTGDAYEQYF,TGTGCCAGCAGCTTAGCGGGGACGGGGGATGCCTACGAGCAGTACTTC,TRBV7-2,.,16,TRBJ2-7
CASNEGRTSTLRETQYF,TGTGCCAGCAACGAGGGGAGGACTAGCACCTTGCGGGAGACCCAGTACTTC,TRBV7-9,TRBD2,17,TRBJ2-5
CASSLGYGGANEQFF,TGTGCCAGCAGTTTAGGGTACGGGGGGGCAAATGAGCAGTTCTTC,TRBV27,TRBD2,15,TRBJ2-1
CASSRLAGGNQETQYF,TGTGCCAGCAGTCGACTAGCGGGGGGGAATCAAGAGACCCAGTACTTC,TRBV6-6,TRBD2,16,TRBJ2-5
CASSPTGGSAEQYF,TGTGCCAGCAGCCCGACAGGGGGCTCCGCCGAGCAGTACTTC,TRBV11-1,TRBD1,14,TRBJ2-7
CASSQAGGNRHSPLHF,TGTGCCAGCAGCCAGGCCGGGGGTAACCGGCATTCACCCCTCCACTTT,TRBV11-2,.,16,TRBJ1-6
CASSEVRGTVNTGELFF,TGTGCCAGCAGTGAAGTTCGCGGGACAGTGAACACCGGGGAGCTGTTTTTT,TRBV6-1,.,17,TRBJ2-2
CASSLQGAGTGELFF,TGTGCCAGCAGCTTACAGGGGGCTGGGACCGGGGAGCTGTTTTTT,TRBV6-5,TRBD1,15,TRBJ2-2
CASSEWGVYGELFF,TGTGCCAGCAGTGAATGGGGGGTGTACGGGGAGCTGTTTTTT,TRBV6-1,.,14,TRBJ2-2
CASSLGGAGELFF,TGTGCCAGCAGCCTGGGAGGTGCCGGGGAGCTGTTTTTT,TRBV12-3/TRBV12-4,.,13,TRBJ2-2
CASSLGDRETGELFF,TGCGCCAGCAGCTTGGGGGACAGGGAGACCGGGGAGCTGTTTTTT,TRBV5-1,TRBD1,15,TRBJ2-2
CASSFYQGSGYTF,TGTGCCAGCAGCTTTTACCAGGGAAGTGGCTACACCTTC,TRBV7-9,.,13,TRBJ1-2
CASSPVVRGANNEQFF,TGCGCCAGCAGCCCAGTGGTGCGGGGGGCGAACAATGAGCAGTTCTTC,TRBV4-3,TRBD2,16,TRBJ2-1
CASSLIALRSHEQYF,TGTGCCAGCAGCTTGATTGCGCTAAGGAGCCACGAGCAGTACTTC,TRBV5-5,.,15,TRBJ2-7
CATRTSGGAREQFF,TGTGCCACTCGGACTAGCGGGGGGGCAAGAGAGCAGTTCTTC,TRBV6-4,TRBD2,14,TRBJ2-1
CASSKGQNTGELFF,TGTGCCAGCAGTAAAGGACAGAACACCGGGGAGCTGTTTTTT,TRBV6-6,.,14,TRBJ2-2
CASSSRWGGANTGELFF,TGTGCCAGCAGCTCCCGTTGGGGGGGCGCGAACACCGGGGAGCTGTTTTTT,TRBV7-2,.,17,TRBJ2-2
CASSFPLETQYF,TGTGCCAGCAGCTTCCCACTAGAGACCCAGTACTTC,TRBV7-9,.,12,TRBJ2-5
CASSLELAVGQFF,TGTGCCAGCAGCTTGGAACTAGCGGTTGGGCAGTTCTTC,TRBV5-4,TRBD2,13,TRBJ2-1
CASSQDVRSTDTQYF,TGTGCCAGCAGCCAAGACGTCCGGAGCACAGATACGCAGTATTTT,TRBV3-1/TRBV3-2,.,15,TRBJ2-3
CASKDRDESYEQYF,TGTGCCAGCAAAGACAGGGATGAGTCCTACGAGCAGTACTTC,TRBV25-1,TRBD1,14,TRBJ2-7
CASSLLRGFYNSPLHF,TGTGCCAGCAGTCTCCTACGGGGGTTTTATAATTCACCCCTCCACTTT,TRBV27,.,16,TRBJ1-6
CASWDRGSPLGNQPQHF,TGTGCCAGTTGGGACAGGGGAAGCCCCCTTGGGAATCAGCCCCAGCATTTT,TRBV19,TRBD1,17,TRBJ1-5